This entry features one T cell receptor (beta chain) sequence. The antigen remains unidentified. This entry comes from a study of CXCR3-negative and CXCR3-positive naive CD8 T cells. About the study: Approximately 140 million TRB reads were obtained in total, which works out to about 1.5 +/- 0.3 million per library. The study, taken as a whole, reports: Diversity ran similarly high across both naive subsets but far lower in memory CD8+ cells. Naive cells positive for CXCR3 carried more hydrophobic TRB CDR3s than CXCR3-negative ones.

The TRB libraries of cDNA were built by UMI-labeled 5' RACE. Reprocessing the 5' RACE reads, TCRdb reports a single entry for every CDR3 protein and omits DNA. Recorded for this sample: approximately 130,000 distinct CDR3 sequences. The specimen sequenced was naive CXCR3+ CD8+ T cells from blood. Subset meaning: CD45RO-CCR7+CD27+CD95- naive CD8+ T cells expressing CXCR3 (TNR3+). The TCR comes from a human donor in good health. Some clones in this sample may be carry-over from other donors' samples.

This chain's CDR3 is CASSPRLAYEQFF. The chain employs TRBV7-9 and TRBJ2-1; TCRdb reports TRBD2, a call that lacks DNA to check it against. The CDR3 extends over 13 amino acids. CDR1 is SEHNR and CDR2 is FQNEAQ in the germline V gene (reference sequence).